The TCR beta chain under discussion was sequenced for a study of blood T cells in healthy people across ages. A second about 7 to 12 cycle PCR used barcoded and J-beta primers. Via MiXCR, TCRdb re-called the 5' RACE reads, giving one row per CDR3 protein. The data show just under 550,000 distinct CDR3 sequences, less than 25% seen once. The CDR3 is made up of 14 amino acids. The junction had 1 base not matched to a gene; V was cut back by 5 bases and J by 3 bases. Germline V gene sequence: CDR1 ENHRY, CDR2 SYGVKD. This clonotype has just a few counts. These data were likewise used in another study, on T cells of mothers and their children.

Sequencing input: blood. The TCR sequence derives from a boy between 5 and 17 years old in good health. J is TRBJ2-2 and V is TRBV10-3, with 9 bases fitting TRBD1. CDR3 nucleotides: TGTGCCATCAGTAGGGACAGGGACACCGGGGAGCTGTTTTTT. It encodes CAISRDRDTGELFF.